This TCR beta chain is drawn from a study of identical twins. The V end was cut by 3 bases, the J end by 2 bases, with 16 bases between. Germline loops: CDR1 MDHEN, CDR2 SYDVKM. The CDR3 has 17 amino acids. Each CDR3 protein gets one entry after TCRdb re-called the 5' RACE reads with MiXCR. The sample has 1.5 million to 2 million distinct CDR3 sequences, about 30% seen once. The chain carries TRBV28 and TRBJ1-4; no definite D call. This TCR derives from a newborn girl in good health. The sample taken for sequencing was cord blood. The CDR3 DNA reads as TGTGCCAGCAGTTTGACCGTCCCAAGGGAGACTAATGAAAAACTGTTTTTT. This encodes CASSLTVPRETNEKLFF.